The 14 T cell receptor beta chains in this list originate from one sample, sequenced in a study of Graves' ophthalmopathy and Graves' hyperthyroidism. RNA transcripts were the template, and TCR beta CDR3 regions were amplified from them. HTBI primers were used in a first-round RT-PCR, which preceded a second-round multiplex PCR. TCRdb used MiXCR to reprocess the multiplex PCR reads, holding one entry per CDR3 protein. The sample lists about 700,000 distinct CDR3 sequences, more than 40% seen once, with more than 2.5% in the top ten. The source material was peripheral blood. The source of these receptors is an adult man with Graves' ophthalmopathy.

The chain recombines TRBV9 with TRBJ2-7; D may correspond to TRBD1 or TRBD2 (5 bases each). With 0 bases removed from V and 5 bases from J, the gap between germline ends came to 12 bases. CDR1 is SGDLS and CDR2 is YYNGEE in the germline V gene. CDR3 length equals 14 residues. This CDR3 is CASSVGGSPHEQYF. The CDR3 region has the DNA TGTGCCAGCAGCGTAGGGGGGTCCCCGCACGAGCAGTACTTC.

In its sample, this clonotype was seen once. The chain combines TRBV15 with TRBJ1-1; no firm D call. The CDR3 is made up of 16 amino acids. Deletions cut 0 bases from V and 3 bases from J, with 14 bases between. CDR1 and CDR2 from the germline V gene are LNHNV and YYDKDF (reference sequence). The CDR3 DNA is TGTGCCACCAGCAGAGACGTAGAATTGTCGGACACTGAAGCTTTCTTT. This gives the protein CATSRDVELSDTEAFF.

This clonotype appeared a few times. The CDR3, as DNA: TGTGCCAGCAGTCCTTATCGGGGGACAGAAGAGACCCAGTACTTC. It is translated as CASSPYRGTEETQYF. This chain uses TRBV6-6 with TRBJ2-5; D perhaps matches TRBD1 (7 bases). Trimming cost V 5 bases and J 3 bases, with 16 bases left between them. Germline-derived CDR1 and CDR2 are MNHNY and SVGAGI (reference sequence). The CDR3 has 15 amino acids.

In this sample, this clonotype turned up a few times. The rearrangement links TRBV7-9 to TRBJ2-2; TRBD1 aligns across 9 bases. V gave up 5 bases and J gave up 0 bases; unmatched junction bases: 10. The CDR3 is 18 residues long. The germline V gene encodes CDR1 SEHNR and CDR2 FQNEAQ (reference sequence). CDR3 loop: CASSGGQGLFTNTGELFF. The DNA of the CDR3 is TGTGCCAGCAGCGGAGGACAGGGGCTTTTCACGAACACCGGGGAGCTGTTTTTT.

This chain connects TRBV27 to TRBJ1-1, with TRBD1 as a possible D gene (6 bases). The CDR3 totals 13 residues. The germline V and J ends were trimmed by 6 bases and 7 bases, with 15 bases remaining between them. Germline values: CDR1 MNHEY, CDR2 SMNVEV (reference sequence). The CDR3 here is CASSPSDSGEAFF. The CDR3 bases are TGTGCCAGCAGCCCCTCGGACAGCGGTGAAGCTTTCTTT.

V usage is TRBV10-3 and J usage is TRBJ1-1; D not certain. Looked up from germline, CDR1 is ENHRY and CDR2 is SYGVKD. This CDR3 is built from 13 residues. Trimming removed 5 bases from V and 6 bases from J, with 13 bases in between. The CDR3, as DNA: TGTGCCATCAGTTACGGCGGTATCGCTGAAGCTTTCTTT. This translates into CAISYGGIAEAFF.

This clonotype has at least ten counts. The chain combines TRBV7-9 with TRBJ1-4; D is unresolved. Trimming left V 5 bases short and J 5 bases short, with 6 bases between. Germline CDR1 and CDR2: SEHNR and FQNEAQ (reference sequence). CDR3 length: 12 amino acids. The DNA for the CDR3 is TGTGCCAGCAGCCCGTGGAATGAAAAACTGTTTTTT. Its protein is CASSPWNEKLFF.

This clonotype was seen many times. The chain is built from TRBV24-1 and TRBJ1-5; D unresolved. Germline CDR1 KGHDR, CDR2 SFDVKD. The V end was cut by 5 bases, the J end by 6 bases, with 7 bases between. This CDR3 contains 12 residues. As DNA, the CDR3 is TGTGCCACCAGTGGAATCACTCAGCCCCAGCATTTT. Translated: CATSGITQPQHF.

V gene TRBV10-3 combines with J gene TRBJ2-1; the match to TRBD2 covers 7 bases. The CDR3 contains 14 residues. Germline V lookup: CDR1 ENHRY, CDR2 SYGVKD. V shed 8 bases, J shed 0 bases, and the junction held 4 bases outside the gene matches. The CDR3 loop reads CAIASGISYNEQFF. The CDR3 DNA reads as TGTGCCATCGCGAGCGGGATCTCCTACAATGAGCAGTTCTTC.

The table lists this clonotype with many counts. The chain couples TRBV19 to TRBJ1-5; 8 nucleotides match TRBD1. The germline gives CDR1 LNHDA, CDR2 SQIVND (reference sequence). This CDR3 spans 15 amino acids. After removal of 5 bases from V and 1 base from J, the junction contained 4 bases not matched to a gene. In DNA, the CDR3 is TGTGCCAGTAGTGGCTCAGGGGGCAGCAATCAGCCCCAGCATTTT. This codes for CASSGSGGSNQPQHF.

To note about this clonotype: A much bigger clone sits one base away, suggesting this may be a read error. The chain carries TRBV6-1 and TRBJ1-1; D might be TRBD1 (5 bases). This CDR3 is 14 amino acids long. Germline loops: CDR1 MNHNS, CDR2 SASEGT. CDR3 sequence reads: CAGSKGLPNTEAFF. The CDR3 nucleotides read TGTGCCGGCAGCAAGGGACTTCCTAACACTGAAGCTTTCTTT.

This chain joins TRBV15 and TRBJ2-5, with D unresolved. Trimming cost V 1 base and J 9 bases, with 15 bases left between them. The CDR3 is 14 amino acids. Germline V gene lookup returns CDR1 LNHNV and CDR2 YYDKDF (reference sequence). The CDR3 DNA reads TGTGCCACCAGCAGAGTCCAGTCAAATCAGCCCCAGTACTTC. It specifies CATSRVQSNQPQYF.

This clonotype was observed a few times. The V call is TRBV7-9, the J call TRBJ2-2; 8 bases agree with TRBD1. The CDR3 consists of 16 residues. Looked up from germline, CDR1 is SEHNR and CDR2 is FQNEAQ (reference sequence). V lost 1 base to trimming and J lost 6 bases; unmatched junction nucleotides: 7. DNA for the CDR3: TGTGCCAGCAGCTTAGGTGGCAGGGGGCTTTCCGGGGAGCTGTTTTTT. It codes for CASSLGGRGLSGELFF.

V is TRBV12-3 or TRBV12-4 and J is TRBJ1-1, with D hard to call. Trimming shortened V by 8 bases and J by 0 bases, and 10 bases separated the two germline ends. The CDR3 sequence is 13 residues long. The CDR3 spells CASQNIVNTEAFF. DNA for the CDR3: TGTGCCAGCCAAAACATTGTGAACACTGAAGCTTTCTTT.